This TCR beta chain is drawn from a study of post-analysis software for immune sequencing data. Study-level background: As for disease course, relapsing-remitting, secondary progressive and progressive-relapsing multiple sclerosis were all included. Regarding the study as a whole: Compared against controls, patients with multiple sclerosis displayed significantly lower normalized Chao1 diversity. Among several TRBV segments more frequent in patients than controls were TRBV5-6, TRBV5-1 and TRBV20-1. F-measure co-clustering was strong for batch-matched samples.

The CDR3 spans 16 residues. Germline values: CDR1 SGHTA, CDR2 FQGNSA. The trim removed 0 bases at V and 4 bases at J, leaving 4 bases unmatched. Carried by the TCR beta cDNA libraries were unique molecular identifiers. The source material, about 0.9 to 11 million T cells, gave rise to 500,000 or so cDNA molecules. TCRdb re-called the PCR reads through MiXCR, storing one row per CDR3 protein. The table lists 750,000 to 950,000 distinct CDR3 sequences, 35% to 55% of them singletons. Comment on this clonotype: Its specificity is unknown.

Input material: blood. J is TRBJ2-1 and V is TRBV7-2, with 9 bases matching TRBD2. The clonotype comes from a girl under 18 with multiple sclerosis. As DNA, the CDR3 is TGTGCCAGCAGCTTAGCGAGCGGACTAGCGTACAATGAGCAGTTCTTC. It is translated as CASSLASGLAYNEQFF.